The 22 T cell receptor beta chains in this list originate from one sample, sequenced in a study of cytomegalovirus exposure and HLA in healthy donors. Primers: 60 Vbeta forward and 13 Jbeta reverse. Profiling relied on immunoSEQ multiplex PCR, and the TCRdb table lists in-frame clones only, not all of them. The sample lists 150,000 to 200,000 clones, roughly four fifths occurring once. Input material: PBMCs. Source of these receptors: a young man in good health and CMV-seronegative.

The J gene is TRBJ1-6, the V gene TRBV7-2, with TRBD1 identical over 7 bases. The V and J ends lost 3 bases and 1 base, in that order; junction bases with no gene match: 3. Germline lookup yields CDR1 SGHTA and CDR2 FQGNSA. The CDR3 runs to 16 residues. The CDR3 DNA sequence: TGTGCCAGCAGCTTCAGGGGGTTGTCCTATAATTCACCCCTCCACTTT. It codes for CASSFRGLSYNSPLHF.

This chain uses TRBV6-1 with TRBJ1-2; D remains ambiguous. The CDR3 totals 15 residues. V was pared by 1 base and J by 0 bases, with 9 bases between. The germline gives CDR1 MNHNS, CDR2 SASEGT. The CDR3 region is CASSEGAVANYGYTF. Here the CDR3 DNA reads TGTGCCAGCAGTGAAGGGGCAGTAGCTAACTATGGCTACACCTTC.

V usage is TRBV15 and J usage is TRBJ2-5; 7 positions match TRBD2. The CDR3 is made up of 13 amino acids. Germline CDR1 is LNHNV and CDR2 is YYDKDF (reference sequence). J was trimmed by 9 bases and V by 0 bases; bases with no gene match: 4. The DNA of the CDR3 is TGTGCCACCAGCAGAGATAATAGCGGGCCCCAGTACTTC. Translated: CATSRDNSGPQYF.

The CDR3 DNA sequence: TGTGCCAGCAGTCCAGACAGGGGGCAACAGCCCCAGCATTTT. Its protein is CASSPDRGQQPQHF. The gene calls are TRBV2 and TRBJ1-5, with TRBD1 matching 10 bases. Germline trimming cut 5 bases from V and 7 bases from J; bases unmatched to any gene: 5. Looked up from germline, CDR1 is SNHLY and CDR2 is FYNNEI. This CDR3 is 14 amino acids long.

The chain couples TRBV6-1 to TRBJ2-6; 7 bases agree with TRBD2. The CDR3 is 17 amino acids. Germline V CDR1 and CDR2: MNHNS, SASEGT. With V trimmed by 3 bases and J by 0 bases, 5 bases remained unmatched. The CDR3 sequence: CASSEWGRASGANVLTF. As DNA, the CDR3 is TGTGCCAGCAGTGAGTGGGGGAGGGCCTCTGGGGCCAACGTCCTGACTTTC.

V and J are TRBV28 and TRBJ1-3; 7 nucleotides line up with TRBD1. After removal of 6 bases from V and 1 base from J, the junction contained 6 bases not matched to a gene. This CDR3 has 15 amino acids. Germline V gene data show CDR1 as MDHEN and CDR2 as SYDVKM. The CDR3 bases are TGTGCCAGCAGAATACAACAGGGGTCTGGAAACACCATATATTTT. Translated, it gives CASRIQQGSGNTIYF.

This chain joins TRBV29-1 and TRBJ2-1, with TRBD2 identical over 8 bases. Germline V CDR1 and CDR2: SQVTM, ANQGSEA. The CDR3 is made up of 13 amino acids. V gave up 7 bases and J gave up 7 bases; unmatched junction bases: 9. The CDR3 loop is CSAQTLAVNEQFF. The CDR3 region has the DNA TGCAGCGCTCAAACACTAGCGGTAAATGAGCAGTTCTTC.

This chain joins TRBV7-9 and TRBJ1-5; D uncertain. Trimming shortened V by 3 bases and J by 4 bases, and 10 bases separated the two germline ends. Germline V gene lookup returns CDR1 SEHNR and CDR2 FQNEAQ (reference sequence). This CDR3 is built from 14 residues. CDR3 residues: CASSLLGANQPQHF. The CDR3 nucleotides are TGTGCCAGCAGCTTGTTGGGAGCGAATCAGCCCCAGCATTTT.

J is TRBJ2-1 and V is TRBV12-5; TRBD1 agrees at 10 bases. The CDR3 is made up of 17 amino acids. Germline lookup yields CDR1 LGHNT and CDR2 FRNRAP. Trimming at V came to 0 bases and at J to 1 base, leaving 3 bases not matched to a gene. The CDR3 DNA reads TGTGCTAGTGGTTTGGTTCCGGGACAGGGGTCCTACAATGAGCAGTTCTTC. Residues: CASGLVPGQGSYNEQFF. The full variable domain, completed using reference TRBV12-5 and TRBJ2-1, is DARVTQTPRHKVTEMGQEVTMRCQPILGHNTVFWYRQTMMQGLELLAYFRNRAPLDDSGMPKDRFSAEMPDATLATLKIQPSEPRDSAVYFCASGLVPGQGSYNEQFFGPGTRLTVL.

CDR3 sequence (DNA): TGTGCCAGTAGTATACGACTCGGACAGCGTGCAACTAATGAAAAACTGTTTTTT. This codes for CASSIRLGQRATNEKLFF. The genes are TRBV19 and TRBJ1-4, with D possibly TRBD1 on 6 matching bases. The V gene lost 2 bases and the J gene lost 0 bases, with 16 bases spanning the gap. CDR3 length: 18 residues. The V gene's germline CDR1 is LNHDA and CDR2 SQIVND (reference sequence).

V and J are TRBV11-2 and TRBJ2-7, with a weak D call TRBD1 (6 bases). CDR1 is SGHAT and CDR2 is FQNNGV in the germline V gene. The CDR3 runs 15 residues. Between the trimmed V and J ends, which lost 5 bases and 3 bases, there was a span of 17 bases. For the CDR3, the DNA is TGTGCCAGCAGCGAAAATTCAGGGGCTGGCTACGAGCAGTACTTC. Translation: CASSENSGAGYEQYF.

This CDR3 is CASSFWGQRVYEQYF. DNA of the CDR3: TGTGCCAGCAGCTTTTGGGGACAGAGAGTCTACGAGCAGTACTTC. The chain employs TRBV11-2 and TRBJ2-7, with 7 bases aligning to TRBD1. This CDR3 region has 15 residues. J gave up 3 bases and V 3 bases, and 8 bases lay outside the gene matches. Germline CDR1 SGHAT, CDR2 FQNNGV.

The chain links TRBV7-8 to TRBJ2-7; 11 positions agree with TRBD1. The CDR3 loop spans 16 amino acids. V was clipped by 3 bases and J by 7 bases; unmatched bases: 11. The germline V gene encodes CDR1 SGHVS and CDR2 FQNEAQ. The DNA for the CDR3 is TGTGCCAGCAGCTTGGGCCCTCCGGGACAGGGGGAAGAGCAGTACTTC. Protein: CASSLGPPGQGEEQYF.

A single count supports this clone. This rearrangement joins TRBV7-2 to TRBJ2-5; 12 positions match TRBD2. The DNA end favors TRBJ2-7, so the J call may be wrong. The CDR3 has 17 amino acids. The V gene's germline CDR1 is SGHTA and CDR2 FQGNSA. The CDR3 DNA sequence: TGTGCCAGCAGCTCGCTACCCCTAGCGGGAGGGCACTACGAGCAGTACTTC. It specifies CASSSLPLAGGHYEQYF.

The chain carries TRBV15 and TRBJ1-6; D remains unclear. Germline CDR1 reads LNHNV; CDR2 reads YYDKDF (reference sequence). The CDR3 is 15 amino acids. Trimming pared 0 bases from V and 10 bases from J, leaving 13 bases between. In nucleotides, the CDR3 is TGTGCCACCAGCAGAGATCGTGGCACGAAGTCACCCCTCCACTTT. This encodes CATSRDRGTKSPLHF. Supplemented by reference TRBV15 and TRBJ1-6, the full variable domain reads DAMVIQNPRYQVTQFGKPVTLSCSQTLNHNVMYWYQQKSSQAPKLLFHYYDKDFNNEADTPDNFQSRRPNTSFCFLDIRSPGLGDTAMYLCATSRDRGTKSPLHFGNGTRLTVT.

The chain recombines TRBV4-3 with TRBJ2-1; 12 bases match TRBD2. Germline loops: CDR1 LGHNA, CDR2 YSLEER. V shed 0 bases and J 5 bases; nucleotides not matched to a gene: 17. This CDR3 comprises 21 residues. This chain's CDR3 is CASSQDPLAGGASILHNEQFF. CDR3 coding DNA: TGCGCCAGCAGCCAAGATCCCCTAGCGGGGGGGGCCTCCATCCTCCACAATGAGCAGTTCTTC.

The chain combines TRBV5-4 with TRBJ1-2, with D possibly TRBD1 on 5 matching bases. Germline CDR1 SGHNT, CDR2 YYREEE (reference sequence). The CDR3 consists of 15 residues. V dropped 0 bases and J dropped 7 bases, with 16 bases sitting between them. The CDR3 nucleotides are TGTGCCAGCAGCTTGGCCGAGACAGCCCGGCTTGGCTACACCTTC. Translation gives CASSLAETARLGYTF. Filled out from reference TRBV5-4 and TRBJ1-2, the complete variable domain reads ETGVTQSPTHLIKTRGQQVTLRCSSQSGHNTVSWYQQALGQGPQFIFQYYREEENGRGNFPPRFSGLQFPNYSSELNVNALELDDSALYLCASSLAETARLGYTFGSGTRLTVV.

V is TRBV15 and J is TRBJ2-5, with D maybe TRBD1 (6 bases). V was trimmed by 5 bases and J by 5 bases, leaving 15 bases between them. This CDR3 is 14 amino acids long. Germline CDR1 LNHNV, CDR2 YYDKDF (reference sequence). CDR3 residues: CATSGPGHGETQYF. The CDR3 DNA sequence: TGTGCCACCAGCGGACCGGGACACGGGGAGACCCAGTACTTC.

The chain links TRBV7-9 to TRBJ1-5; 9 bases match TRBD1. This CDR3 contains 16 residues. CDR1 and CDR2 (germline): SEHNR, FQNEAQ (reference sequence). The trim removed 5 bases at V and 6 bases at J, leaving 11 bases unmatched. The CDR3 DNA is TGTGCCAGCAGCGCACCCGGGACAGGGAATGTTCAGCCCCAGCATTTT. It translates to CASSAPGTGNVQPQHF.

The rearrangement joins TRBV7-9 to TRBJ2-7, with 8 bases lining up with TRBD2. J gave up 12 bases and V 1 base, and 14 bases lay outside the gene matches. CDR1 is SEHNR and CDR2 is FQNEAQ in the germline V gene (reference sequence). CDR3 size: 15 residues. In nucleotides, the CDR3 is TGTGCCAGCAGCTTAGTTACCGGGGAAGCGGGAGATCTGTACTTC. Protein: CASSLVTGEAGDLYF.

CDR3 sequence: CASSSQGWDTEAFF. In nucleotides, the CDR3 is TGTGCCAGCAGCTCGCAGGGGTGGGACACTGAAGCTTTCTTT. The rearrangement joins TRBV7-2 to TRBJ1-1, with D possibly being TRBD1 (6 bases). CDR3 length equals 14 residues. Trimming left V 4 bases short and J 3 bases short, with 12 bases between. Germline CDR1 reads SGHTA; CDR2 reads FQGNSA.

CDR3 sequence reads: CASSLAGGRETQYF. CDR3 sequence (DNA): TGTGCCAGCAGCTTGGCAGGGGGTAGGGAGACCCAGTACTTC. This chain joins TRBV7-3 and TRBJ2-5; 7 bases match TRBD1. V was pared by 3 bases and J by 5 bases, with 6 bases of the junction left unmatched. The CDR3 is made up of 14 amino acids. Germline V CDR1 and CDR2: SGHTA, FQGTGA.